This TCR beta chain was captured by sequencing in a study of blood T cell repertoires in COVID-19. At the level of the study: Two consecutive negative NP/OP PCR tests, clearance, or resolved symptoms defined Cohort 3 recovery. The cDNA or gDNA used as material had been derived from T cells, B-cell-depleted T cells, or PBMCs.

Trimming at V came to 6 bases and at J to 3 bases, leaving 2 bases not matched to a gene. Germline V lookup: CDR1 MDHEN, CDR2 SYDVKM. The CDR3 sequence is 13 residues long. The data were produced by immunoSEQ multiplex PCR, yet TCRdb's version contains in-frame clones alone and is incomplete. The sample lists about 170,000 clones; around 80% were seen once. The TCR originated in a woman in her seventies in a cohort exposed to, infected with or recovered from COVID-19 (not recorded which). The sample was PBMCs or T cells enriched from blood (not recorded which). The chain is built from TRBV28 and TRBJ1-5; 7 bases are a match to TRBD1. Written as DNA, the CDR3 is TGTGCCAGCAGCGGGACAGTCAATCAGCCCCAGCATTTT. This codes for CASSGTVNQPQHF.